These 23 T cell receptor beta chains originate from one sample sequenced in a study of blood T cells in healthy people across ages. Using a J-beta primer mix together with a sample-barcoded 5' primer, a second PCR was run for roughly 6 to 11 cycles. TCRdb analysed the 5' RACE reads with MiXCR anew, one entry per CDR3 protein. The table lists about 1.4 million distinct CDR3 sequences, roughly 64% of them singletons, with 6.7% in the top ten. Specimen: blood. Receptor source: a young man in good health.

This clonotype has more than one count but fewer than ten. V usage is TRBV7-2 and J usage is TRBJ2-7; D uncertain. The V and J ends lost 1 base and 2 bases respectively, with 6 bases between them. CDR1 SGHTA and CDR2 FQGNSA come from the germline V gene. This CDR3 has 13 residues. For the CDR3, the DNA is TGTGCCAGCAGCTTAGTGGCCACCTACGAGCAGTACTTC. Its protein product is CASSLVATYEQYF.

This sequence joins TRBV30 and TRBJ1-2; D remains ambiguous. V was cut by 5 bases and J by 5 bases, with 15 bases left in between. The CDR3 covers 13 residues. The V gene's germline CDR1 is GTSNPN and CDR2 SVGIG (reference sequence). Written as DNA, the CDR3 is TGTGCCTGGGGTCAAAAGGGTTCTTATGGCTACACCTTC. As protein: CAWGQKGSYGYTF.

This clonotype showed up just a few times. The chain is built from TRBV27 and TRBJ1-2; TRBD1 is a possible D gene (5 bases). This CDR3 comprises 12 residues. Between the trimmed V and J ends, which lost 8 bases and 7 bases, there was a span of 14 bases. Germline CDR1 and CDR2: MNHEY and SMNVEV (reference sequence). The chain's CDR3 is CASGGYAGGYTF. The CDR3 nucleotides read TGTGCCAGCGGGGGGTATGCGGGTGGCTACACCTTC.

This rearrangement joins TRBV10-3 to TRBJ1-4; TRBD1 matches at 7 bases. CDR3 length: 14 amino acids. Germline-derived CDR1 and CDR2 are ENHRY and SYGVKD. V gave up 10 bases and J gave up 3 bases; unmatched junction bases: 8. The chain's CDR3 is CATRQGSANEKLFF. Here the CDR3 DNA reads TGTGCCACTCGACAGGGATCGGCTAATGAAAAACTGTTTTTT.

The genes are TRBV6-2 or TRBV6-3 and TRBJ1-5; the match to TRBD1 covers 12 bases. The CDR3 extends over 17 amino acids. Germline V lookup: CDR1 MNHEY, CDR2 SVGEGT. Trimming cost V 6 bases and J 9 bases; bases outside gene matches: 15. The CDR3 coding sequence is TGTGCCAGCAGCCACTCCGGGACAGGGGGCCCCATTGGGCCCCAGCATTTT. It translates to CASSHSGTGGPIGPQHF.

This CDR3 reads CASSPELQGATYEQYF. The CDR3 DNA reads as TGTGCCAGCTCACCTGAGCTCCAGGGGGCAACCTACGAGCAGTACTTC. The V and J genes are TRBV18 and TRBJ2-7; 8 nucleotides align to TRBD1. J was trimmed by 2 bases and V by 3 bases; bases with no gene match: 9. In germline, CDR1 is KGHSH, CDR2 LQKENI. This CDR3 spans 16 amino acids.

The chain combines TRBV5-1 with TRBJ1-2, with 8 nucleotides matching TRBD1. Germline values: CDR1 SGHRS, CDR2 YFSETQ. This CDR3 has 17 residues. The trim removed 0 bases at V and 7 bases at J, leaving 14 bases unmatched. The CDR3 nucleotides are TGCGCCAGCAGCTTGGAAGCAGGAGGACAGGGAATAGCTGGCTACACCTTC. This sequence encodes CASSLEAGGQGIAGYTF.

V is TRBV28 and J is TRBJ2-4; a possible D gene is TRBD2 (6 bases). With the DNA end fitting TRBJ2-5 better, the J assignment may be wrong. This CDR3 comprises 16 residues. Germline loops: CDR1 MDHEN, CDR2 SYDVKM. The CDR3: CASTRRAGTFVETQYF. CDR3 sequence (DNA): TGTGCCAGCACAAGGAGGGCAGGCACATTTGTAGAGACCCAGTACTTC.

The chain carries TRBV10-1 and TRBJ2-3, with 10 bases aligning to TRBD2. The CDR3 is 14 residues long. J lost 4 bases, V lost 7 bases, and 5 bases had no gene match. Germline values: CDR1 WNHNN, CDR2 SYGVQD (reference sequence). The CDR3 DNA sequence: TGCGCCAGCAATCCTAGCGGGAGAGCAGATACGCAGTATTTT. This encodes CASNPSGRADTQYF.

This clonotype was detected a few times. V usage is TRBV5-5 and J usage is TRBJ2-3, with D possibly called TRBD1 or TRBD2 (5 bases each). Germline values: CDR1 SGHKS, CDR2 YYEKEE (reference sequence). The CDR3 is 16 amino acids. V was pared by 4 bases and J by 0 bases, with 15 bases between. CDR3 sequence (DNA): TGTGCCAGCAGCCCTGGGGACCGTCTTAGCACAGATACGCAGTATTTT. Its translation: CASSPGDRLSTDTQYF.

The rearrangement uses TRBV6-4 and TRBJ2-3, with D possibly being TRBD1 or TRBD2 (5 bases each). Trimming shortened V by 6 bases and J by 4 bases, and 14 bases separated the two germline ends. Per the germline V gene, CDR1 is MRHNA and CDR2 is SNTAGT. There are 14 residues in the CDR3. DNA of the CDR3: TGTGCCAGCAGCCCAGGGAGCTATGCAGATACGCAGTATTTT. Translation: CASSPGSYADTQYF.

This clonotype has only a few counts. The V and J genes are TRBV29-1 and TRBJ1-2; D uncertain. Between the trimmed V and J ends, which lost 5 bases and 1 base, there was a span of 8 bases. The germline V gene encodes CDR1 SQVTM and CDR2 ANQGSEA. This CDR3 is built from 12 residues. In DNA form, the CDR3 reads TGCAGCGTTCGTATGGTTAACTATGGCTACACCTTC. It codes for CSVRMVNYGYTF.

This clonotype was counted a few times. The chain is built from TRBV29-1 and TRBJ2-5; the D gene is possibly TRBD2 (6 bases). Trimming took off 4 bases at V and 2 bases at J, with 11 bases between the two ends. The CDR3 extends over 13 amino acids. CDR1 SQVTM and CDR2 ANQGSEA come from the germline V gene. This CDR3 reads CSVVLAVQETQYF. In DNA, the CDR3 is TGCAGCGTTGTACTAGCTGTTCAAGAGACCCAGTACTTC.

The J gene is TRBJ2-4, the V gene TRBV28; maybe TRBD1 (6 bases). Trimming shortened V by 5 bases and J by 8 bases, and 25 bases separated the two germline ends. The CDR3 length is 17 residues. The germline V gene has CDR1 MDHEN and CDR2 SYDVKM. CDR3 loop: CASSLYTGTRWADIQYF. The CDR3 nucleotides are TGTGCCAGCAGTCTATATACCGGGACACGGTGGGCTGACATTCAGTACTTC.

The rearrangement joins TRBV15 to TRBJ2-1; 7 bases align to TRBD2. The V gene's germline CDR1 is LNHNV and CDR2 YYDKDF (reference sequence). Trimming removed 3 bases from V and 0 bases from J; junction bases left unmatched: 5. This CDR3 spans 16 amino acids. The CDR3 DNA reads TGTGCCACCAGCAGGGATCTAGCGGCCTCCTACAATGAGCAGTTCTTC. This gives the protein CATSRDLAASYNEQFF. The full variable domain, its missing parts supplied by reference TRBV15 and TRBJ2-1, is DAMVIQNPRYQVTQFGKPVTLSCSQTLNHNVMYWYQQKSSQAPKLLFHYYDKDFNNEADTPDNFQSRRPNTSFCFLDIRSPGLGDTAMYLCATSRDLAASYNEQFFGPGTRLTVL.

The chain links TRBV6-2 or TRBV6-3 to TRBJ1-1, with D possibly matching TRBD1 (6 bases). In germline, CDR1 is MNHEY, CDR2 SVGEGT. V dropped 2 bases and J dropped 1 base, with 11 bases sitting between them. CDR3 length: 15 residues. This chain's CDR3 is CASSYGGAENTEAFF. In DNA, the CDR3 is TGTGCCAGCAGTTACGGGGGGGCTGAGAACACTGAAGCTTTCTTT.

Here the CDR3 reads CSALDGINEKLFF. CDR3 DNA sequence: TGCAGTGCTTTGGACGGCATTAATGAAAAACTGTTTTTT. The V call is TRBV20-1, the J call TRBJ1-4; D call uncertain. Germline V CDR1 and CDR2: DFQATT, SNEGSKA (reference sequence). V was shortened by 5 bases and J by 4 bases, with 11 bases between the two germline ends. The CDR3 runs to 13 residues.

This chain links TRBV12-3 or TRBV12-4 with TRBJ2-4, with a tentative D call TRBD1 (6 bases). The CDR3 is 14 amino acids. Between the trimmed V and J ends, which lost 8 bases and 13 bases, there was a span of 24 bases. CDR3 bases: TGTGCCAGCGGGTCTCCGGGACAAAATCGTGTGCAGTACTTC. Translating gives CASGSPGQNRVQYF.

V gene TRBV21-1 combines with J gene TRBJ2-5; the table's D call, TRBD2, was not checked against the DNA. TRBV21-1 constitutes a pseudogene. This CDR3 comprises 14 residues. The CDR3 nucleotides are TGTGCCAGCAGTAAAGGGGAGGCCCAAGAGACCCAGTACTTC. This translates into CASSKGEAQETQYF.

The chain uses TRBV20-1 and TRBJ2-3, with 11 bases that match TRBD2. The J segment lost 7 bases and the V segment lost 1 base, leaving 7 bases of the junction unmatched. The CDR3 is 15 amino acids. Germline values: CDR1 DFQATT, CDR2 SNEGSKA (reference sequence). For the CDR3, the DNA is TGCAGTGCTAGAGCTATAGCGGGGGGGCCTTATACGCAGTATTTT. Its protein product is CSARAIAGGPYTQYF.

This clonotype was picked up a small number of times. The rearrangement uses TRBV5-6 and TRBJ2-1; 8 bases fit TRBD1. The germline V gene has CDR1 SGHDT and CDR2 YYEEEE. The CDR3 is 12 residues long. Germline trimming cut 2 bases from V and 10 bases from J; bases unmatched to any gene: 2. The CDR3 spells CASSFQGAEQFF. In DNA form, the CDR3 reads TGTGCCAGCAGCTTTCAGGGGGCGGAGCAGTTCTTC.

CDR3 bases: TGTGCCAGCAGTACAGAGACCAGAGGGAACACTGAAGCTTTCTTT. Translated, it gives CASSTETRGNTEAFF. The gene calls are TRBV4-2 and TRBJ1-1; D gene ambiguous. V lost 6 bases, J lost 1 base, and 15 bases lay in between. CDR1 and CDR2 from the germline V gene are LGHNA and YNFKEQ. This CDR3 has 15 amino acids.

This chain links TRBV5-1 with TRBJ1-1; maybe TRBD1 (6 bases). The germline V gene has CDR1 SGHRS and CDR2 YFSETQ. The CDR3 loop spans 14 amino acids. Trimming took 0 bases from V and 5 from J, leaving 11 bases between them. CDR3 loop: CASSLEQGDTEAFF. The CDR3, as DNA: TGCGCCAGCAGCTTGGAACAGGGAGATACTGAAGCTTTCTTT.